The 7 T cell receptor beta chains reported below all come from one sample, sequenced in a study of control samples from healthy donors and cancer patients. TCRdb's table, derived via immunoSEQ multiplex PCR, lists solely in-frame clones and lacks some. The table shows some 120,000 clones, with about nine tenths occurring only once. Sequenced input: blood. Receptors originate from a man between 18 and 29 years old in good health.

The rearrangement links TRBV7-9 to TRBJ2-5; 13 nucleotides match TRBD2. The CDR3 is 17 residues long. Trimming at V came to 1 base and at J to 4 bases, leaving 6 bases not matched to a gene. Germline lookup yields CDR1 SEHNR and CDR2 FQNEAQ (reference sequence). CDR3 nucleotide sequence: TGTGCCAGCAGCTTAGGCCGGGGACTAGCGGGACGAGAGACCCAGTACTTC. Translation gives CASSLGRGLAGRETQYF.

The J gene is TRBJ2-4, the V gene TRBV7-2; 8 positions match TRBD2. Germline V gene data show CDR1 as SGHTA and CDR2 as FQGNSA. V dropped 1 base and J dropped 5; count of bases not matched to a gene: 7. The CDR3 runs 16 residues. CDR3 in DNA: TGTGCCAGCAGCTTAGAAGGTCGAGCGGGGGAAAACATTCAGTACTTC. It is translated as CASSLEGRAGENIQYF. Using reference TRBV7-2 and TRBJ2-4 for the parts outside the CDR3, the full variable domain is GAGVSQSPSNKVTEKGKDVELRCDPISGHTALYWYRQSLGQGLEFLIYFQGNSAPDKSGLPSDRFSAERTGGSVSTLTIQRTQQEDSAVYLCASSLEGRAGENIQYFGAGTRLSVL.

The J gene is TRBJ1-1, the V gene TRBV19; D might be TRBD1 (6 bases). Germline CDR1 is LNHDA and CDR2 is SQIVND (reference sequence). V shed 6 bases and J shed 5 bases, with 13 bases lying between them. This CDR3 contains 13 residues. In DNA, the CDR3 is TGTGCCAGTAGGGTCGGGGGCGCAACTGAAGCTTTCTTT. The encoded protein is CASRVGGATEAFF.

The gene calls are TRBV6-5 and TRBJ1-2; D gene uncertain. The ends were cut back, 7 bases at V and 4 bases at J, with 10 bases in the middle. The CDR3 is 12 amino acids. Germline V CDR1 and CDR2: MNHEY, SVGAGI. The CDR3 here is CASTWAFYGYTF. The DNA of the CDR3 is TGTGCCAGCACCTGGGCCTTCTATGGCTACACCTTC.

V is TRBV5-1 and J is TRBJ2-2; 9 nucleotides align to TRBD1. CDR1 is SGHRS and CDR2 is YFSETQ in the germline V gene. This CDR3 region has 16 residues. The V and J ends lost 0 bases and 3 bases, in that order; junction bases with no gene match: 3. The CDR3 DNA reads TGCGCCAGCAGCTTGGGGGACAGGGAGGACACCGGGGAGCTGTTTTTT. The encoded protein is CASSLGDREDTGELFF.

The V gene is TRBV27, the J gene TRBJ1-4, with D possibly TRBD1 on 6 matching bases. The CDR3 sequence is 12 residues long. In germline, CDR1 is MNHEY, CDR2 SMNVEV (reference sequence). V lost 6 bases and J 10 bases, leaving 12 bases between the germline ends. Here the CDR3 DNA reads TGTGCCAGCAGGGGCAGGGGCCGAAAACTGTTTTTT. Translated, it gives CASRGRGRKLFF.

The rearrangement links TRBV11-2 to TRBJ2-2; TRBD2 aligns across 7 bases. This CDR3 is built from 15 residues. Trimming took 1 base from V and 6 from J; bases not matched to a gene: 5. Germline CDR1 reads SGHAT; CDR2 reads FQNNGV. The CDR3 bases are TGTGCCAGCAGCTTAGGGGGGAGGGCCCCCGGGGAGCTGTTTTTT. Residues: CASSLGGRAPGELFF.